The rows below give T cell receptor beta chains drawn from one sample of a study of cytomegalovirus exposure and HLA in healthy donors. Generated by immunoSEQ multiplex PCR, the TCRdb table keeps only in-frame clones and is missing some. Altogether over 65,000 clones are present, roughly 76% being singletons, with the ten largest covering more than 7%. The sample consisted of PBMCs. Every receptor here comes from a woman in her thirties or forties in good health and CMV-seronegative. Each CDR3 is given with its conserved first and last residue. D genes are given only for firm matches. Not every row has a clone size; where given, it reads once, few, many or a size class.

cdr3_nt	cdr3_aa	v_call	clone_size	d_call	j_call
TGTGCCAGCAGTGACCCCTCGACTAGCGGTTTATTAAATGAGCAGTTCTTC	CASSDPSTSGLLNEQFF	TRBV2	NA	TRBD2	TRBJ2-1
TGTGCCAGTAGTAGTTCCGGGACTAGCGGGAGCGAGACCCAGTACTTC	CASSSSGTSGSETQYF	TRBV19	NA	TRBD2	TRBJ2-5
TGTGCAACACAGGGAGATTTTTATAGCAATCAGCCCCAGCATTTT	CATQGDFYSNQPQHF	TRBV19	NA	NA	TRBJ1-5
TGCGCCAGCAGTGAGAAGGAACAGGGCGCCCAGTACTTC	CASSEKEQGAQYF	TRBV10-2	few	NA	TRBJ2-5
TGCGCCAGCAGCTTGGACTCACAGGGGTATGGGGTAAATGAGCAGTTCTTC	CASSLDSQGYGVNEQFF	TRBV5-1	NA	TRBD1	TRBJ2-1
TGTGCCAGCAGTTGGACAGGGGGGAACACTGAAGCTTTCTTT	CASSWTGGNTEAFF	TRBV2	few	TRBD1	TRBJ1-1
TGTGCCAGCGGTACAGGGTTTGTTGAGCAGTTCTTC	CASGTGFVEQFF	TRBV6-5	NA	NA	TRBJ2-1
TGTGCCAGCAGTCCCCTGACAGGGAACTATGGCTACACCTTC	CASSPLTGNYGYTF	TRBV28	NA	TRBD1	TRBJ1-2
TGTGCCAGCAGCTTAGACGGGGGGGTGGAGACCCAGTACTTC	CASSLDGGVETQYF	TRBV11-3	NA	TRBD2	TRBJ2-5
TGTGCCAGCAGTGGGGGACAGGGCACAGATACGCAGTATTTT	CASSGGQGTDTQYF	TRBV2	NA	TRBD1	TRBJ2-3
TGCGCCAGCAGTCCCGGGACAGGGGGCGAGCAGTACTTC	CASSPGTGGEQYF	TRBV5-1	NA	TRBD1	TRBJ2-7
TGTGCCAGCAGTACCTTAGCGGAGACCCAGTACTTC	CASSTLAETQYF	TRBV6-1	NA	NA	TRBJ2-5
TGTGCCAGCATTGCCGGGACAGGCGGCCCAGGGACCCAGTACTTC	CASIAGTGGPGTQYF	TRBV6-6	few	TRBD1	TRBJ2-5
TGTGCCAGCAGCTGGGGGGGGGACTACGAGCAGTACTTC	CASSWGGDYEQYF	TRBV5-6	NA	TRBD2	TRBJ2-7
TGTGCCAGCAGCAAATTCGGGCTAGCGGGAGGGCCTTCCTACGAGCAGTACTTC	CASSKFGLAGGPSYEQYF	TRBV21-1	NA	NA	TRBJ2-7
TGTGCCAGCAGTAGCTATTACGAGCAGTACTTC	CASSSYYEQYF	TRBV2	NA	NA	TRBJ2-7
TGCGCCAGCAGGAAAACACGCACTGGAGGCAATCAGCCCCAGCATTTT	CASRKTRTGGNQPQHF	TRBV10-2	NA	NA	TRBJ1-5
TGTGCCAGCAGTTCGGGGATCCACGAGCAGTACTTC	CASSSGIHEQYF	TRBV28	few	NA	TRBJ2-7
TGTGCCAGCAGCTTAACACAGCGGGGGGTTATGAGGACCGGGGAGCTGTTTTTT	CASSLTQRGVMRTGELFF	TRBV7-3	NA	TRBD2	TRBJ2-2
TGTGCCAGCACGGCAGGGTTTGTAGGTTTCTTT	CASTAGFVGFF	TRBV28	NA	NA	TRBJ1-1
TGTGCCAGCACCGGGACTAGGGCGGCGGGCTACTCTGGGGCCAACGTCCTGACTTTC	CASTGTRAAGYSGANVLTF	TRBV9	few	TRBD2	TRBJ2-6